These 5 T cell receptor beta chains were sequenced from one sample in a study of T cells after posttransplantation cyclophosphamide. Measured with immunoSEQ multiplex PCR; TCRdb has only the in-frame clones, and not every one. The sample has some 16,000 clones, none seen only once. Busulfan-fludarabine conditioning, marrow transplant, and cyclophosphamide on days +3 and +4 were administered. The sequencing here drew on PBMCs, taken after allogeneic stem cell transplant with posttransplant cyclophosphamide. These receptors were taken from a female patient in her 30s who received an allogeneic stem cell transplant from a related donor, was CMV-positive, and had no GVHD. The graft donor may have given rise to some T cells.

At least ten counts were recorded for this clone. V is TRBV5-8 and J is TRBJ2-3, with 9 positions matching TRBD1. Germline V gene data show CDR1 as SGHTS and CDR2 as YDEGEE. V lost 4 bases, J lost 3 bases, and 12 bases stayed unmatched. The CDR3 extends over 17 amino acids. The CDR3 spells CASSPGTGTLETDTQYF. The CDR3 DNA follows: TGTGCCAGCAGCCCCGGGACAGGGACATTAGAAACAGATACGCAGTATTTT.

The table lists this clone with many counts. The chain employs TRBV30 and TRBJ2-7, with TRBD2 identical over 7 bases. Trimming removed 3 bases from V and 6 bases from J; junction bases left unmatched: 2. The length of the CDR3 is 11 residues. Germline-derived CDR1 and CDR2 are GTSNPN and SVGIG (reference sequence). CDR3 region: CAWRRGFEQYF. The CDR3 region has the DNA TGTGCCTGGAGGCGGGGGTTCGAGCAGTACTTC. The full variable domain, its missing parts supplied by reference TRBV30 and TRBJ2-7, is SQTIHQWPATLVQPVGSPLSLECTVEGTSNPNLYWYRQAAGRGLQLLFYSVGIGQISSEVPQNLSASRPQDRQFILSSKKLLLSDSGFYLCAWRRGFEQYFGPGTRLTVT.

This clone occurred many times. V is TRBV19 and J is TRBJ2-5, with 7 bases that match TRBD1. The CDR3 sequence is 14 residues long. CDR1 and CDR2 from the germline V gene are LNHDA and SQIVND (reference sequence). V lost 3 bases, J lost 11 bases, and 12 bases stayed unmatched. The CDR3 nucleotides are TGTGCCAGTAGTATGGACAGGAAAGGATACCAGCAGTACTTC. Amino acid sequence: CASSMDRKGYQQYF.

In its sample, this clone was seen many times. This chain links TRBV7-3 with TRBJ1-1; TRBD1 matches at 8 bases. V was clipped by 5 bases and J by 0 bases; unmatched bases: 5. The CDR3 sequence is 15 residues long. CDR1 is SGHTA and CDR2 is FQGTGA in the germline V gene. DNA for the CDR3: TGTGCCAGCAGCCTTTCGACAGGGGTGAACACTGAAGCTTTCTTT. Encoded protein: CASSLSTGVNTEAFF.

The table lists this clone with many counts. This chain links TRBV20-1 with TRBJ1-3; 7 nucleotides align to TRBD1. The germline V gene encodes CDR1 DFQATT and CDR2 SNEGSKA (reference sequence). The CDR3 runs to 11 residues. V lost 6 bases and J lost 10; bases outside the gene matches: 6. CDR3 bases: TGCAGTGCCTGGGACAGTACGACCATATATTTT. Residues: CSAWDSTTIYF.